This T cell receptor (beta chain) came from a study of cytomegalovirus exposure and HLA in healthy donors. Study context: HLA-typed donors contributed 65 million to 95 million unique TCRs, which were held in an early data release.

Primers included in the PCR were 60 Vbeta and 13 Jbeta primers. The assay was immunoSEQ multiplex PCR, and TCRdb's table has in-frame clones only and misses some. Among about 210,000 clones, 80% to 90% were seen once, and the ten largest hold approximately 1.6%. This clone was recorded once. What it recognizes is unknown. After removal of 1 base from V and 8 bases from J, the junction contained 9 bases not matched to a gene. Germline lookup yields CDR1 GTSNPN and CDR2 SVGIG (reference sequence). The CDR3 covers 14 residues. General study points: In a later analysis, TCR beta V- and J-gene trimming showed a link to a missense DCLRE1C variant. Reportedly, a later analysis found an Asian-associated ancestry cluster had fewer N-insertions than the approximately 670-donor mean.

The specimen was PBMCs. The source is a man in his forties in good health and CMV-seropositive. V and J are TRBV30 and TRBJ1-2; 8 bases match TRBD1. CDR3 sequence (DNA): TGTGCCTGGAGTGCGCACAGGGGGGAACAAGGCTACACCTTC. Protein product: CAWSAHRGEQGYTF.